This TCR beta chain appears in the sequencing data of a study of regulatory T cells in long-lasting Graves disease. This clonotype was seen ten or more times. Noted time point: newly diagnosed GD, antithyroid drugs for less than 3 months. From PBMCs, RNA was extracted and then used to make the TCR library. V was trimmed by 6 bases and J by 6 bases, leaving 18 bases between them. The CDR3 is 15 residues long. CDR1 and CDR2 (germline): MDHEN, SYDVKM. Construction of TCR beta libraries relied on iRepertoire HTBI primers and on Arm-PCR targeting CDR3 regions. TCRdb reprocessed the multiplex PCR reads via MiXCR and lists one record per CDR3 protein. The repertoire holds about 430,000 distinct CDR3 sequences, with approximately 15% as singletons. The same data also went into a second study, on T cells in Graves' hyperthyroidism and ophthalmopathy. Turning to that study: In the blood, most expanded thyroid clonotypes above 0.001 appeared as well.

The V gene is TRBV28, the J gene TRBJ2-1; tentatively, D is TRBD2 (6 bases). The sequence derives from a woman between 35 and 50 years old with Graves disease. The sample here was peripheral blood mononuclear cells (PBMCs), taken at new diagnosis, from a patient treated with antithyroid drugs. CDR3 sequence (DNA): TGTGCCAGCAGGCGGGGACTCCCTAAAGGCAATGAGCAGTTCTTC. Protein sequence: CASRRGLPKGNEQFF.